Listed below are T cell receptor beta chains from one sample, sequenced in a study of identical twins. TCRdb reanalysed the 5' RACE reads using MiXCR and keeps one entry per CDR3 protein. This table holds around 290,000 distinct CDR3 sequences, around 9.7% found once. These data were also reused for a study on yellow fever vaccine responses in identical twins.

The sample taken for sequencing was CD8+ T cells sorted from blood. These receptors were obtained from a woman between 18 and 30 years old in good health. Each CDR3 is given with its conserved first and last residue. Each record gives: CDR3 protein, CDR3 DNA, V gene, D gene, J gene, clone size. The D gene is left open where the match is weak. The size of a clone is reported for some rows only, either as once, few or many, or as a class for expanded clones.

CDR3aa: CASSTSGGTDTQYF
CDR3nt: TGTGCCAGCAGCACTAGCGGGGGCACAGATACGCAGTATTTT
v_gene: TRBV7-2
d_gene: TRBD2
j_gene: TRBJ2-3
abundance: many

CDR3aa: CASSSGEDTQYF
CDR3nt: TGTGCCAGCTCCAGCGGGGAGGATACGCAGTATTTT
v_gene: TRBV7-9
d_gene: TRBD2
j_gene: TRBJ2-3
abundance: NA

CDR3aa: CASSEDRGLGGELFF
CDR3nt: TGTGCCAGCAGCGAGGACAGGGGGCTGGGGGGGGAGCTGTTTTTT
v_gene: TRBV7-8
d_gene: TRBD1
j_gene: TRBJ2-2
abundance: NA

CDR3aa: CATSRVRGVETQYF
CDR3nt: TGTGCCACCAGCAGAGTCAGGGGGGTAGAGACCCAGTACTTC
v_gene: TRBV15
d_gene: NA
j_gene: TRBJ2-5
abundance: many

CDR3aa: CSGRVRGTNTGELFF
CDR3nt: TGCAGTGGGAGAGTGAGGGGCACGAACACCGGGGAGCTGTTTTTT
v_gene: TRBV20-1
d_gene: NA
j_gene: TRBJ2-2
abundance: few

CDR3aa: CASSGRVNEQFF
CDR3nt: TGTGCCAGTAGCGGGAGGGTGAATGAGCAGTTCTTC
v_gene: TRBV19
d_gene: TRBD2
j_gene: TRBJ2-1
abundance: NA

CDR3aa: CASSAGRDRGLRTGELFF
CDR3nt: TGTGCCAGCAGCGCCGGAAGGGACAGGGGGCTGCGGACCGGGGAGCTGTTTTTT
v_gene: TRBV9
d_gene: TRBD1
j_gene: TRBJ2-2
abundance: NA

CDR3aa: CASSLRPAGVEQYF
CDR3nt: TGTGCCAGCAGCTTGAGACCGGCAGGGGTTGAGCAGTACTTC
v_gene: TRBV5-6
d_gene: NA
j_gene: TRBJ2-7
abundance: NA

CDR3aa: CASIKLGDSKNIQYF
CDR3nt: TGTGCCAGCATCAAATTAGGGGATTCGAAAAACATTCAGTACTTC
v_gene: TRBV2
d_gene: NA
j_gene: TRBJ2-4
abundance: NA

CDR3aa: CASSQDRTGANTGELFF
CDR3nt: TGTGCCAGCAGCCAAGATCGTACAGGCGCGAACACCGGGGAGCTGTTTTTT
v_gene: TRBV4-2
d_gene: NA
j_gene: TRBJ2-2
abundance: NA

CDR3aa: CASSLARRGADTQYF
CDR3nt: TGTGCCAGCAGCTTAGCGCGTCGGGGGGCAGATACGCAGTATTTT
v_gene: TRBV7-2
d_gene: TRBD2
j_gene: TRBJ2-3
abundance: few

CDR3aa: CASSLAGGPYSTDTQYF
CDR3nt: TGTGCCAGCAGCTTGGCCGGAGGACCCTATAGCACAGATACGCAGTATTTT
v_gene: TRBV5-6
d_gene: NA
j_gene: TRBJ2-3
abundance: NA

CDR3aa: CASSLEAGGPGLGQYF
CDR3nt: TGTGCCAGCAGCCTCGAAGCGGGGGGGCCAGGATTAGGCCAGTACTTC
v_gene: TRBV11-2
d_gene: TRBD2
j_gene: TRBJ2-5
abundance: NA

CDR3aa: CASSVGNSYEQYF
CDR3nt: TGTGCCAGCAGCGTCGGGAATTCCTACGAGCAGTACTTC
v_gene: TRBV9
d_gene: NA
j_gene: TRBJ2-7
abundance: many

CDR3aa: CASSPTGDEQYF
CDR3nt: TGCGCCAGCAGCCCGACAGGGGACGAGCAGTACTTC
v_gene: TRBV4-1
d_gene: TRBD1
j_gene: TRBJ2-7
abundance: many

CDR3aa: CASSRGAEYEQFF
CDR3nt: TGCGCCAGCAGCAGGGGCGCTGAATATGAGCAGTTCTTC
v_gene: TRBV5-1
d_gene: NA
j_gene: TRBJ2-1
abundance: NA

CDR3aa: CSAAGTGANVLTF
CDR3nt: TGCAGCGCTGCCGGGACTGGGGCCAACGTCCTGACTTTC
v_gene: TRBV29-1
d_gene: NA
j_gene: TRBJ2-6
abundance: few

CDR3aa: CASSDGPRSYEQYF
CDR3nt: TGTGCCAGCAGTGATGGCCCCCGATCCTACGAGCAGTACTTC
v_gene: TRBV2
d_gene: NA
j_gene: TRBJ2-7
abundance: many

CDR3aa: CASSYGVGVDEAFF
CDR3nt: TGTGCCAGCAGTTATGGGGTTGGTGTTGATGAAGCTTTCTTT
v_gene: TRBV6-2/TRBV6-3
d_gene: NA
j_gene: TRBJ1-1
abundance: many

CDR3aa: CASTLYGTSHQETQYF
CDR3nt: TGTGCCAGCACCTTATACGGGACTAGCCACCAAGAGACCCAGTACTTC
v_gene: TRBV6-1
d_gene: TRBD2
j_gene: TRBJ2-5
abundance: many

CDR3aa: CASSVGQPGNSPLHF
CDR3nt: TGTGCCAGCAGTGTGGGACAGCCCGGGAATTCACCCCTCCACTTT
v_gene: TRBV27
d_gene: TRBD1
j_gene: TRBJ1-6
abundance: few

CDR3aa: CASTFGALQVRTYEQYF
CDR3nt: TGTGCCAGCACATTCGGGGCCTTGCAGGTACGAACCTACGAGCAGTACTTC
v_gene: TRBV12-3/TRBV12-4
d_gene: NA
j_gene: TRBJ2-7
abundance: few

CDR3aa: CASREGGQDSGYTF
CDR3nt: TGTGCCAGCAGAGAAGGGGGACAGGACTCCGGCTACACCTTC
v_gene: TRBV7-9
d_gene: TRBD1
j_gene: TRBJ1-2
abundance: many

CDR3aa: CASGLFRGLEETQYF
CDR3nt: TGTGCTAGTGGTTTGTTCAGGGGTTTGGAAGAGACCCAGTACTTC
v_gene: TRBV12-5
d_gene: NA
j_gene: TRBJ2-5
abundance: many

CDR3aa: CASSPSSSTDTQYF
CDR3nt: TGTGCCAGCAGTCCTTCGTCTAGCACAGATACGCAGTATTTT
v_gene: TRBV28
d_gene: NA
j_gene: TRBJ2-3
abundance: few

CDR3aa: CASSSPTAGGYEQYF
CDR3nt: TGTGCCAGCAGTTCCCCCACAGCGGGGGGTTACGAGCAGTACTTC
v_gene: TRBV12-3/TRBV12-4
d_gene: TRBD2
j_gene: TRBJ2-7
abundance: NA

CDR3aa: CASTTDSTGISSYEQYF
CDR3nt: TGTGCCAGCACAACAGACAGTACAGGGATTAGCTCCTACGAGCAGTACTTC
v_gene: TRBV28
d_gene: NA
j_gene: TRBJ2-7
abundance: few

CDR3aa: CASSEPAGYQPQHF
CDR3nt: TGCGCCAGCAGTGAGCCGGCGGGATATCAGCCCCAGCATTTT
v_gene: TRBV10-2
d_gene: NA
j_gene: TRBJ1-5
abundance: NA

CDR3aa: CASSQDRLAGSEQYF
CDR3nt: TGCGCCAGCAGCCAAGATCGGCTAGCGGGCAGCGAGCAGTACTTC
v_gene: TRBV4-3
d_gene: TRBD2
j_gene: TRBJ2-7
abundance: many

CDR3aa: CASSEGGASYEQYF
CDR3nt: TGCGCCAGCAGCGAGGGGGGGGCTTCCTACGAGCAGTACTTC
v_gene: TRBV4-3
d_gene: NA
j_gene: TRBJ2-7
abundance: many

CDR3aa: CASTWASGKVLDTQYF
CDR3nt: TGTGCCAGCACCTGGGCTAGCGGGAAAGTGTTAGATACGCAGTATTTT
v_gene: TRBV7-2
d_gene: TRBD2
j_gene: TRBJ2-3
abundance: NA

CDR3aa: CASSGTGVNQPQHF
CDR3nt: TGTGCCAGCAGTGGGACAGGGGTTAATCAGCCCCAGCATTTT
v_gene: TRBV27
d_gene: TRBD1
j_gene: TRBJ1-5
abundance: few

CDR3aa: CSVGTENYNEQFF
CDR3nt: TGCAGCGTAGGGACAGAGAACTACAATGAGCAGTTCTTC
v_gene: TRBV29-1
d_gene: TRBD1
j_gene: TRBJ2-1
abundance: many

CDR3aa: CASSYSRSSWWQFF
CDR3nt: TGTGCCAGCAGTTACTCGAGATCGAGCTGGTGGCAGTTCTTC
v_gene: TRBV6-5
d_gene: NA
j_gene: TRBJ2-1
abundance: NA

CDR3aa: CASSLGTGTSGTYEQFF
CDR3nt: TGCGCCAGCAGCTTGGGAACCGGGACTAGCGGGACATATGAGCAGTTCTTC
v_gene: TRBV5-1
d_gene: TRBD2
j_gene: TRBJ2-1
abundance: many

CDR3aa: CASYNDDTDTQYF
CDR3nt: TGTGCCAGCTATAATGACGACACAGATACGCAGTATTTT
v_gene: TRBV7-2
d_gene: NA
j_gene: TRBJ2-3
abundance: NA

CDR3aa: CASSWTGANTDTQYF
CDR3nt: TGTGCCAGCAGCTGGACAGGGGCTAACACAGATACGCAGTATTTT
v_gene: TRBV12-3/TRBV12-4
d_gene: TRBD1
j_gene: TRBJ2-3
abundance: many

CDR3aa: CASSPGDWNEQFF
CDR3nt: TGTGCCAGCAGCCCGGGGGATTGGAATGAGCAGTTCTTC
v_gene: TRBV4-2
d_gene: NA
j_gene: TRBJ2-1
abundance: NA

CDR3aa: CASSDENRITGELFF
CDR3nt: TGTGCCAGCAGCGACGAGAACAGGATTACCGGGGAGCTGTTTTTT
v_gene: TRBV9
d_gene: NA
j_gene: TRBJ2-2
abundance: NA

CDR3aa: CASSSGTGNTGELFF
CDR3nt: TGTGCCAGCAGTTCCGGGACAGGGAACACCGGGGAGCTGTTTTTT
v_gene: TRBV28
d_gene: TRBD1
j_gene: TRBJ2-2
abundance: NA

CDR3aa: CASGGGLYNEQFF
CDR3nt: TGTGCCAGCGGGGGAGGGCTCTACAATGAGCAGTTCTTC
v_gene: TRBV28
d_gene: TRBD2
j_gene: TRBJ2-1
abundance: NA

CDR3aa: CASSLEVLPQETQYF
CDR3nt: TGTGCCAGCAGCTTAGAGGTTCTGCCCCAAGAGACCCAGTACTTC
v_gene: TRBV11-2
d_gene: NA
j_gene: TRBJ2-5
abundance: few

CDR3aa: CASSFGRTSGYNEQFF
CDR3nt: TGTGCCAGCAGCTTTGGAAGGACTAGCGGATACAATGAGCAGTTCTTC
v_gene: TRBV7-2
d_gene: TRBD2
j_gene: TRBJ2-1
abundance: NA

CDR3aa: CASTDLGHSLRNEQFF
CDR3nt: TGTGCCAGCACCGACCTGGGGCATTCATTGCGCAATGAGCAGTTCTTC
v_gene: TRBV28
d_gene: NA
j_gene: TRBJ2-1
abundance: many

CDR3aa: CSVRGGGGELFF
CDR3nt: TGCAGCGTGAGGGGGGGAGGCGGGGAGCTGTTTTTT
v_gene: TRBV29-1
d_gene: NA
j_gene: TRBJ2-2
abundance: many

CDR3aa: CASSQLAGGVDEQFF
CDR3nt: TGCGCCAGCAGCCAGTTAGCGGGAGGGGTCGATGAGCAGTTCTTC
v_gene: TRBV4-1
d_gene: TRBD2
j_gene: TRBJ2-1
abundance: many

CDR3aa: CASSLDRVMNTEAFF
CDR3nt: TGTGCCAGCAGCTTAGACAGGGTAATGAACACTGAAGCTTTCTTT
v_gene: TRBV13
d_gene: NA
j_gene: TRBJ1-1
abundance: NA

CDR3aa: CCARDLSGLAGDSYNEQFF
CDR3nt: TGCTGTGCTAGAGATTTGTCGGGACTAGCGGGGGACTCCTACAATGAGCAGTTCTTC
v_gene: TRBV20-1
d_gene: TRBD2
j_gene: TRBJ2-1
abundance: NA

CDR3aa: CACRTNPGLADINEQFF
CDR3nt: TGTGCCTGCAGAACGAACCCGGGACTAGCGGATATTAATGAGCAGTTCTTC
v_gene: TRBV12-3/TRBV12-4
d_gene: TRBD2
j_gene: TRBJ2-1
abundance: NA

CDR3aa: CASSSDFNEQFF
CDR3nt: TGTGCCAGCAGTTCCGACTTCAATGAGCAGTTCTTC
v_gene: TRBV6-2/TRBV6-3
d_gene: NA
j_gene: TRBJ2-1
abundance: NA